This TCR beta chain was recovered during a study of cytomegalovirus exposure and HLA in healthy donors. Overall study results and limits: As a later analysis revealed, the rate of TCR association differed by HLA locus, with DRB1 most and HLA-C fewest.

Germline V lookup: CDR1 SEHNR, CDR2 FQNEAQ (reference sequence). V lost 7 bases, J lost 4 bases, and 12 bases lay in between. The CDR3 spans 13 residues. Primers for the PCR totalled 60 Vbeta and 13 Jbeta. Only in-frame clones appear in the TCRdb table, and some are missing; sequencing was by immunoSEQ multiplex PCR. The sample comprises roughly 43,000 clones, roughly 60% of which are singletons, and roughly 8.9% rests with the top ten. With regard to this clone: Its cognate antigen is unknown.

The genes are TRBV7-9 and TRBJ2-3, with D hard to call. The receptor comes from a human donor in good health. The sample was PBMCs. For the CDR3, the DNA is TGTGCCAGCACCTCTTCTCTCTCAGATACGCAGTATTTT. It encodes CASTSSLSDTQYF.